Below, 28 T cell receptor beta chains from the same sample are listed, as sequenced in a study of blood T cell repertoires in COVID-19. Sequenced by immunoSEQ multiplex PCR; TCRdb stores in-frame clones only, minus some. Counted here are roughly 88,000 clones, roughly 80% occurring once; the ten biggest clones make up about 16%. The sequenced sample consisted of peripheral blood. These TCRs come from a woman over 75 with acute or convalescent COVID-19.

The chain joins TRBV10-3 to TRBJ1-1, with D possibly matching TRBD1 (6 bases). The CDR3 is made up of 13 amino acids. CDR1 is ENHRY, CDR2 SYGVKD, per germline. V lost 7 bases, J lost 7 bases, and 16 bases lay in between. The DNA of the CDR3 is TGTGCCATCACCCCGGACAGAGACGATGAAGCTTTCTTT. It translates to CAITPDRDDEAFF.

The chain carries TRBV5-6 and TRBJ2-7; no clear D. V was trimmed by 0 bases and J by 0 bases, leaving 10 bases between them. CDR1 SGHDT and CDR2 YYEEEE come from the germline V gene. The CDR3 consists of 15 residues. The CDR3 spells CASSLGPLSSYEQYF. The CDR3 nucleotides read TGTGCCAGCAGCTTGGGTCCCCTGAGCTCCTACGAGCAGTACTTC. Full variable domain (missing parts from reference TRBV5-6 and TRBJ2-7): DAGVTQSPTHLIKTRGQQVTLRCSPKSGHDTVSWYQQALGQGPQFIFQYYEEEERQRGNFPDRFSGHQFPNYSSELNVNALLLGDSALYLCASSLGPLSSYEQYFGPGTRLTVT.

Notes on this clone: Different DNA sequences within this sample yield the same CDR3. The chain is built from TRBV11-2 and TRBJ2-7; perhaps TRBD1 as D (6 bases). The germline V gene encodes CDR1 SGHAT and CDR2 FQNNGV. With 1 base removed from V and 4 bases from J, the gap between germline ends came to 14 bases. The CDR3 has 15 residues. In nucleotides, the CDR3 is TGTGCCAGCAGCTTAGGGGCAGGGGCAACTTACGAGCAGTACTTC. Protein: CASSLGAGATYEQYF.

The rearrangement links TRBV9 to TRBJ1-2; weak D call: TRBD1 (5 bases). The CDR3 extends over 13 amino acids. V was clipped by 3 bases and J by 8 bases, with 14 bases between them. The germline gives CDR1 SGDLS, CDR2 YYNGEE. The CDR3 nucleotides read TGTGCCAGCAGCGCAGGACAAGGTGTAGGCTACACCTTC. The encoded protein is CASSAGQGVGYTF.

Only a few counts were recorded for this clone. The chain's CDR3 is CASSLGRGNIQYF. The CDR3 DNA is TGTGCCAGCAGCTTGGGCAGGGGAAACATTCAGTACTTC. The rearrangement uses TRBV7-9 and TRBJ2-4; TRBD1 is a possible D gene (6 bases). The V gene's germline CDR1 is SEHNR and CDR2 FQNEAQ (reference sequence). V lost 3 bases and J lost 6, with 9 bases in between. This CDR3 region has 13 residues.

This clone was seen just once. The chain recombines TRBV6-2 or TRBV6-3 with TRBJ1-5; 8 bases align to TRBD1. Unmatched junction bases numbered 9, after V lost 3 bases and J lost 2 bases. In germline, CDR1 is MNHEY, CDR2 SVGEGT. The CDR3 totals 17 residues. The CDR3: CASSYLAGGAGNQPQHF. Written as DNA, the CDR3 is TGTGCCAGCAGTTATCTCGCAGGGGGCGCGGGCAATCAGCCCCAGCATTTT.

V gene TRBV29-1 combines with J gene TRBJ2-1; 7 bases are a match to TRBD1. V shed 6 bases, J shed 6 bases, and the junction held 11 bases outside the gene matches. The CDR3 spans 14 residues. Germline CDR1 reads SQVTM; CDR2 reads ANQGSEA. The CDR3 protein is CSVSNRGRFNEQFF. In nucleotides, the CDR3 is TGCAGCGTCAGCAACAGGGGAAGATTCAATGAGCAGTTCTTC.

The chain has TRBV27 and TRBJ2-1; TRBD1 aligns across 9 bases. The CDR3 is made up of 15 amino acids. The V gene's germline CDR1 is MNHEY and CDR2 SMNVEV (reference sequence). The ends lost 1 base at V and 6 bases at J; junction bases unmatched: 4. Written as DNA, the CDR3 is TGTGCCAGCAGTTTATTGCCGGGACAGGGCAATGAGCAGTTCTTC. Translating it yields CASSLLPGQGNEQFF.

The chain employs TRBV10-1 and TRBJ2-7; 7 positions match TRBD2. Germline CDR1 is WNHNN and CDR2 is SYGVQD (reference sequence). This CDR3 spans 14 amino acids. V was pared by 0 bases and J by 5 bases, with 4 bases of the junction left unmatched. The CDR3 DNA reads TGCGCCAGCAGTGAGTCGGGGGGGACCGACGAGCAGTACTTC. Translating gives CASSESGGTDEQYF.

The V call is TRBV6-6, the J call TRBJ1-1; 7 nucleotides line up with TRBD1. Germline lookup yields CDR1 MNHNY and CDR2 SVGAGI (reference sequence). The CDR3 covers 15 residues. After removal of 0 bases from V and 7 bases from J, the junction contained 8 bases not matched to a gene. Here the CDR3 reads CASSYSTKGAIEAFF. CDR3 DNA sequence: TGTGCCAGCAGTTACTCGACAAAGGGGGCGATTGAAGCTTTCTTT.

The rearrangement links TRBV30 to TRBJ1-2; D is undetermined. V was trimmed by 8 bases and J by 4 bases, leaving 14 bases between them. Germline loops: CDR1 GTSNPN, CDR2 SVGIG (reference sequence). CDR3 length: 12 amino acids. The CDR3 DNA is TGTGCCGTCCTACTCGGTATCTATGGCTACACCTTC. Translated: CAVLLGIYGYTF.

The CDR3 bases are TGTGCCAGCAGTACAACAGCGGTTGAGCAGTTCTTC. Translation: CASSTTAVEQFF. This sequence joins TRBV12-3 or TRBV12-4 and TRBJ2-1, with a possible D match to TRBD2 (5 bases). Deletions cut 5 bases from V and 9 bases from J, with 11 bases between. The CDR3 runs to 12 residues.

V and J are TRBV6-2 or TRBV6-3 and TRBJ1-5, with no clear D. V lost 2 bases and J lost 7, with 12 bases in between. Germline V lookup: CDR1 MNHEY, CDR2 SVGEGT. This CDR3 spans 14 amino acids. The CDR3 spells CASSYSPPGQPQHF. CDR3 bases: TGTGCCAGCAGTTACAGTCCACCGGGGCAGCCCCAGCATTTT.

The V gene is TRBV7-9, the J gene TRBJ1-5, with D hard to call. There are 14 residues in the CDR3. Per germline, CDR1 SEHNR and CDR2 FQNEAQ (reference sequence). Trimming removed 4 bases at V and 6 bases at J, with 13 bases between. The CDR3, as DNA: TGTGCCAGCAGCTCGTCAGGTTTTGGTCAGCCCCAGCATTTT. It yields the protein CASSSSGFGQPQHF.

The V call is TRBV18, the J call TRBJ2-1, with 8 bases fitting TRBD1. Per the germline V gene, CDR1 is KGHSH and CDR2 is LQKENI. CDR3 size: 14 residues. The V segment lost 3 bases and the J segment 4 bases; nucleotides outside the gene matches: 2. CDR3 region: CASSPGQGYNEQFF. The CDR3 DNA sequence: TGTGCCAGCTCACCCGGACAGGGTTACAATGAGCAGTTCTTC. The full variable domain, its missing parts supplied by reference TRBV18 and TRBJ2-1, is NAGVMQNPRHLVRRRGQEARLRCSPMKGHSHVYWYRQLPEEGLKFMVYLQKENIIDESGMPKERFSAEFPKEGPSILRIQQVVRGDSAAYFCASSPGQGYNEQFFGPGTRLTVL.

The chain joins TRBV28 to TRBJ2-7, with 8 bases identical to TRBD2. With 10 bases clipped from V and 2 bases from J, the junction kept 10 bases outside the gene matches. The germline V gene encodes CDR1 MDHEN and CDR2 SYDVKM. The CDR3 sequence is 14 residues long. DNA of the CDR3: TGTGCCACCAATCGAGCGGGGGCCACCTACGAGCAGTACTTC. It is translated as CATNRAGATYEQYF.

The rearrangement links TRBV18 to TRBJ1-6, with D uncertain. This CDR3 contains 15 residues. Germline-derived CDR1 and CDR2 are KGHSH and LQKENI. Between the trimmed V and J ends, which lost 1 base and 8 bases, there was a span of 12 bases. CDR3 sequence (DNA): TGTGCCAGCTCACCACTGGAGGGTTCGGATTCACCCCTCCACTTT. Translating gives CASSPLEGSDSPLHF.

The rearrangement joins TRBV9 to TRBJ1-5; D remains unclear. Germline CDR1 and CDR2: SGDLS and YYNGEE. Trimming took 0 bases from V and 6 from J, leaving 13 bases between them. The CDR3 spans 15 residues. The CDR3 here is CASSVDEGDFQPQHF. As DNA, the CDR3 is TGTGCCAGCAGCGTAGATGAGGGAGACTTTCAGCCCCAGCATTTT.

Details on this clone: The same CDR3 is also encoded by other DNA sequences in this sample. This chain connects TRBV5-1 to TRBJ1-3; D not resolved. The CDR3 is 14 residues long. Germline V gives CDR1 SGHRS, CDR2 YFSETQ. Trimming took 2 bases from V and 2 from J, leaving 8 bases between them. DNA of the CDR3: TGCGCCAGCAGCTTTGAGGGCGCTGGAAACACCATATATTTT. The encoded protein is CASSFEGAGNTIYF.

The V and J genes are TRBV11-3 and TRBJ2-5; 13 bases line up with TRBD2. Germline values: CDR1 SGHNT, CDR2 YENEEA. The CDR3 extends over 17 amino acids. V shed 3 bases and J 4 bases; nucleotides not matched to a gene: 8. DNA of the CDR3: TGTGCCAGCAGCTTCCCGACTAGCGGGGGGCCCCTAGAGACCCAGTACTTC. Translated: CASSFPTSGGPLETQYF.

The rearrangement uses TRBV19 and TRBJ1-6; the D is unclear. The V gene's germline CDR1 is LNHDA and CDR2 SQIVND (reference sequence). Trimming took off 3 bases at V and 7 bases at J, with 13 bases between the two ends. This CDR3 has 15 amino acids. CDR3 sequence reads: CASSMGSAKNSPLHF. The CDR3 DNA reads TGTGCCAGTAGTATGGGCTCGGCGAAAAATTCACCCCTCCACTTT.

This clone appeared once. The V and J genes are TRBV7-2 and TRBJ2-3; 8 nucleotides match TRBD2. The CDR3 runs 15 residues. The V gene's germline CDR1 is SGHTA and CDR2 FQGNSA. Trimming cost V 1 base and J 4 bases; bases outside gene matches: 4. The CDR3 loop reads CASSLVAGWADTQYF. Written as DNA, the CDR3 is TGTGCCAGCAGCTTAGTAGCGGGGTGGGCAGATACGCAGTATTTT. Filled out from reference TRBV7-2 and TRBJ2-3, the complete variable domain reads GAGVSQSPSNKVTEKGKDVELRCDPISGHTALYWYRQSLGQGLEFLIYFQGNSAPDKSGLPSDRFSAERTGGSVSTLTIQRTQQEDSAVYLCASSLVAGWADTQYFGPGTRLTVL.

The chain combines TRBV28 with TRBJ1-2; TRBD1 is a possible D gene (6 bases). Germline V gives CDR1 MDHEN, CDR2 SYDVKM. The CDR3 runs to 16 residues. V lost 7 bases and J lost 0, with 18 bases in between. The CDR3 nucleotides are TGTGCCAGCACCGCGGGGGGCCCGAACTCTAACTATGGCTACACCTTC. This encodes CASTAGGPNSNYGYTF.

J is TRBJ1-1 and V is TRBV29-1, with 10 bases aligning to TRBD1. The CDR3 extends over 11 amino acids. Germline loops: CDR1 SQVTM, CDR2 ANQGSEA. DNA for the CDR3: TGCAGAGGACAGGGGGACACTGAAGCTTTCTTT. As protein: CRGQGDTEAFF.

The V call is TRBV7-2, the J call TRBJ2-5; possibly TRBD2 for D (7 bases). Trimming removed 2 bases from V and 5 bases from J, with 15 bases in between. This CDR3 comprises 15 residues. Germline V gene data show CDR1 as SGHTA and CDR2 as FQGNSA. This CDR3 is CASSLIGGASETQYF. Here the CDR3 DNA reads TGTGCCAGCAGCTTAATTGGGGGGGCGTCGGAGACCCAGTACTTC.

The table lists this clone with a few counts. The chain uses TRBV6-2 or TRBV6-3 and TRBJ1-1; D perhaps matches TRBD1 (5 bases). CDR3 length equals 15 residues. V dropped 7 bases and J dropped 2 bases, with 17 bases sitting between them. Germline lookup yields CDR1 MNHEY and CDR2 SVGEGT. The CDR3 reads CASIPSGRDNTEAFF. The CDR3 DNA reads TGTGCCAGCATCCCCTCGGGCAGGGATAACACTGAAGCTTTCTTT.

This CDR3 reads CASSQAGQFDGYTF. In DNA, the CDR3 is TGCGCCAGCAGCCAAGCGGGACAGTTTGATGGCTACACCTTC. The V gene is TRBV4-1, the J gene TRBJ1-2; the match to TRBD1 covers 7 bases. The length of the CDR3 is 14 residues. The ends lost 1 base at V and 6 bases at J; junction bases unmatched: 5. Germline V gene sequence: CDR1 MGHRA, CDR2 YSYEKL.

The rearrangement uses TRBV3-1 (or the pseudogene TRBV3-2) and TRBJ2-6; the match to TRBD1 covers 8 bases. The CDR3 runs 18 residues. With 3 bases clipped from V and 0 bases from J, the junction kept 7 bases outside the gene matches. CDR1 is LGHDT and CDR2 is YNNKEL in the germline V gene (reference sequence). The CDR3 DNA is TGTGCCAGCAGCCACCCGGGACAGGCGAGCTCTGGGGCCAACGTCCTGACTTTC. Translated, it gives CASSHPGQASSGANVLTF.